These 24 T cell receptor beta chains originate from one sample sequenced in a study of T cell responses to AZD1222 COVID-19 vaccine. Profiled with immunoSEQ multiplex PCR; TCRdb holds only in-frame clones, not every one. The repertoire holds around 80,000 clones, with roughly 85% as singletons. Sequenced material: peripheral blood, taken 28 days after the second AZD1222 dose. Every receptor here comes from an adult who received the AZD1222 COVID-19 vaccine.

This sequence joins TRBV18 and TRBJ2-2; a weak D match, TRBD2 (5 bases). V was trimmed by 2 bases and J by 3 bases, leaving 19 bases between them. This CDR3 has 18 amino acids. The V gene's germline CDR1 is KGHSH and CDR2 LQKENI. CDR3 in DNA: TGTGCCAGCTCACCAATACCCCCCGGAGGTACATACACCGGGGAGCTGTTTTTT. This codes for CASSPIPPGGTYTGELFF.

V and J are TRBV5-1 and TRBJ1-3; D possibly corresponds to TRBD1 (5 bases). CDR3 length: 15 residues. V was pared by 4 bases and J by 4 bases, with 15 bases between. Germline CDR1 SGHRS, CDR2 YFSETQ. For the CDR3, the DNA is TGCGCCAGCAGCCTTCGGCAGGGTGACGGAAACACCATATATTTT. Translated, it gives CASSLRQGDGNTIYF.

This clone has just a few counts. The rearrangement uses TRBV21-1 and TRBJ1-1; the D call in the table, TRBD1, was not verified against the DNA. TRBV21-1 is termed a pseudogene. The CDR3 is 17 residues long. The CDR3 nucleotides read TGTGCCAGCAGCGCGACAGGGGGGCGAAACGCGAACACTGAAGCTTTCTTT. Its protein is CASSATGGRNANTEAFF.

This clone was observed a single time. The chain recombines TRBV3-1 (or the pseudogene TRBV3-2) with TRBJ1-2, with D perhaps matching TRBD1 (6 bases). Per germline, CDR1 LGHDT and CDR2 YNNKEL (reference sequence). This CDR3 has 19 amino acids. Trimming took off 7 bases at V and 1 base at J, with 28 bases between the two ends. The CDR3 reads CASTNKGTSGGTVNYGYTF. The CDR3 DNA is TGTGCCAGCACCAATAAAGGGACATCGGGAGGAACCGTTAACTATGGCTACACCTTC.

The chain links TRBV6-5 to TRBJ1-1, with D possibly being TRBD1 (6 bases). CDR3 length: 14 amino acids. Germline CDR1 MNHEY, CDR2 SVGAGI. V lost 4 bases and J 6 bases, leaving 15 bases between the germline ends. DNA of the CDR3: TGTGCCAGCAGTTCCACAGGGCTCAAGGCTGAAGCTTTCTTT. Protein product: CASSSTGLKAEAFF.

The gene calls are TRBV2 and TRBJ2-3; D ambiguous. Germline V CDR1 and CDR2: SNHLY, FYNNEI. This CDR3 contains 13 residues. V was trimmed by 2 bases and J by 4 bases, leaving 7 bases between them. CDR3 coding DNA: TGTGCCAGCAGTGAACCAGTTCCAGATACGCAGTATTTT. Translating gives CASSEPVPDTQYF.

This clone was found once. The CDR3 sequence: CASSLDRGQYF. The CDR3 DNA sequence: TGTGCCAGCTCACTAGACAGGGGGCAGTACTTC. This chain uses TRBV18 with TRBJ2-7; 8 bases align to TRBD1. Germline loops: CDR1 KGHSH, CDR2 LQKENI. This CDR3 region has 11 residues. V was clipped by 4 bases and J by 9 bases; unmatched bases: 2.

This chain connects TRBV19 to TRBJ2-7; 7 bases fit TRBD1. Germline assignment: CDR1 LNHDA and CDR2 SQIVND (reference sequence). The CDR3 runs to 16 residues. V dropped 4 bases and J dropped 1; count of bases not matched to a gene: 10. CDR3 loop: CASSTSGNRGSYEQYF. The CDR3 DNA is TGTGCCAGTAGTACATCCGGGAACAGGGGATCCTACGAGCAGTACTTC.

Of note for this clone: The conserved final phenylalanine or tryptophan is absent from the CDR3, which likely points to a read error. Because the CDR3's place on the DNA is in doubt, the DNA is left out and the CDR3 is given as listed by TCRdb. The chain uses TRBV6-1 and TRBJ2-7; the table's D gene call, TRBD1, was not cross checked with the DNA. Germline V gene data show CDR1 as MNHNS and CDR2 as SASEGT. The CDR3 comprises 12 residues, both ends counted. The CDR3 loop reads CASSERGTAPLL.

Written as DNA, the CDR3 is TGCAGTGCTAGTGCCGGGACAAGCTCTGGAAACACCATATATTTT. Amino acids: CSASAGTSSGNTIYF. The V and J genes are TRBV20-1 and TRBJ1-3, with D possibly matching TRBD1 (6 bases). Germline V lookup: CDR1 DFQATT, CDR2 SNEGSKA (reference sequence). The CDR3 spans 15 residues. The ends were cut back, 3 bases at V and 0 bases at J, with 12 bases in the middle.

V and J are TRBV19 and TRBJ2-7; 9 positions agree with TRBD2. Germline assignment: CDR1 LNHDA and CDR2 SQIVND (reference sequence). This CDR3 is 15 amino acids long. Germline trimming cut 3 bases from V and 3 bases from J; bases unmatched to any gene: 6. The CDR3 nucleotides read TGTGCCAGTAGTATCATAGCGGGGGAGCTCTACGAGCAGTACTTC. This sequence encodes CASSIIAGELYEQYF.

V gene TRBV27 combines with J gene TRBJ2-7; 7 bases agree with TRBD1. Trimming at V came to 5 bases and at J to 4 bases, leaving 17 bases not matched to a gene. CDR3 length equals 17 residues. Germline CDR1 reads MNHEY; CDR2 reads SMNVEV (reference sequence). For the CDR3, the DNA is TGTGCCAGCAGTCCTAAATCCACAAGACAGGGAAGGTACGAGCAGTACTTC. Translated: CASSPKSTRQGRYEQYF.

The genes are TRBV4-1 and TRBJ2-1, with D uncertain. The germline CDR1 and CDR2 sequences are MGHRA and YSYEKL. V was cut by 1 base and J by 7 bases, with 8 bases left in between. The CDR3 has 13 residues. The CDR3 sequence is CASSQGTMNEQFF. CDR3 nucleotides: TGCGCCAGCAGCCAAGGCACGATGAATGAGCAGTTCTTC.

This chain uses TRBV5-6 with TRBJ1-2, with TRBD1 identical over 7 bases. J gave up 8 bases and V 0 bases, and 7 bases lay outside the gene matches. Germline values: CDR1 SGHDT, CDR2 YYEEEE. This CDR3 spans 14 amino acids. The CDR3 spells CASSLDQGVGGYTF. DNA of the CDR3: TGTGCCAGCAGCTTGGATCAGGGGGTAGGGGGCTACACCTTC.

This chain links TRBV4-2 with TRBJ2-7; 10 bases line up with TRBD1. The V and J ends lost 2 bases and 5 bases, in that order; junction bases with no gene match: 9. The CDR3 has 16 amino acids. CDR1 and CDR2 from the germline V gene are LGHNA and YNFKEQ. CDR3 loop: CASSQSYGTGANEQYF. CDR3 in DNA: TGTGCCAGCAGCCAAAGTTACGGGACAGGGGCTAACGAGCAGTACTTC.

The chain has TRBV5-4 and TRBJ2-5; a weak D match, TRBD2 (6 bases). Per the germline V gene, CDR1 is SGHNT and CDR2 is YYREEE (reference sequence). Trimming took off 4 bases at V and 5 bases at J, with 15 bases between the two ends. This CDR3 is 14 amino acids long. CDR3 sequence: CASSPRDSPETQYF. DNA for the CDR3: TGTGCCAGCAGCCCTCGGGACTCTCCTGAGACCCAGTACTTC.

This sequence joins TRBV9 and TRBJ2-7, with D possibly matching TRBD1 (5 bases). Germline V gives CDR1 SGDLS, CDR2 YYNGEE. This CDR3 has 16 amino acids. V was trimmed by 4 bases and J by 3 bases, leaving 20 bases between them. The CDR3 is CASSIQGDGTYYEQYF. The CDR3 DNA is TGTGCCAGCAGCATCCAGGGCGACGGAACCTACTACGAGCAGTACTTC.

This clone was observed a single time. In nucleotides, the CDR3 is TGTGCCAGCACTTCGGGACAGGGATTATGGCCCCAGCATTTT. Protein sequence: CASTSGQGLWPQHF. The chain uses TRBV28 and TRBJ1-5; 9 bases fit TRBD1. The germline CDR1 and CDR2 sequences are MDHEN and SYDVKM. V lost 7 bases, J lost 9 bases, and 10 bases stayed unmatched. The CDR3 covers 14 residues.

J is TRBJ2-3 and V is TRBV27, with 8 bases identical to TRBD2. V trimming: 6 bases; J trimming: 0 bases; junction bases outside the gene matches: 8. This CDR3 contains 16 residues. In germline, CDR1 is MNHEY, CDR2 SMNVEV (reference sequence). The CDR3 DNA reads as TGTGCCAGCAGAAAAATCGGGGGGGTGAGCACAGATACGCAGTATTTT. Residues: CASRKIGGVSTDTQYF.

This clone was observed a single time. The V gene is TRBV19, the J gene TRBJ2-1, with D perhaps assigned TRBD1 or TRBD2 (6 bases each). Germline V gene lookup returns CDR1 LNHDA and CDR2 SQIVND (reference sequence). With 2 bases removed from V and 8 bases from J, the gap between germline ends came to 16 bases. This CDR3 comprises 15 residues. CDR3 nucleotides: TGTGCCAGTAGTATAAGGGGGGCTAGCGCCCATGAGCAGTTCTTC. Translating it yields CASSIRGASAHEQFF. Looking up the rest from reference TRBV19 and TRBJ2-1 gives the full variable domain: DGGITQSPKYLFRKEGQNVTLSCEQNLNHDAMYWYRQDPGQGLRLIYYSQIVNDFQKGDIAEGYSVSREKKESFPLTVTSAQKNPTAFYLCASSIRGASAHEQFFGPGTRLTVL.

A note on this clone: Compared with germline, one end of the junction differs, possibly owing to a read error. The J gene is TRBJ2-3, the V gene TRBV24-1; 8 bases match TRBD2. In germline, CDR1 is KGHDR, CDR2 SFDVKD. This CDR3 spans 13 amino acids. This CDR3 reads CATSGGGTDMQYF. DNA for the CDR3: TGTGCCACCTCGGGGGGGGGCACAGATATGCAGTATTTT.

The rearrangement joins TRBV7-9 to TRBJ2-1; D is perhaps TRBD2 (5 bases). The CDR3 length is 17 residues. The V gene's germline CDR1 is SEHNR and CDR2 FQNEAQ (reference sequence). Trimming stripped 1 base from V and 10 bases from J, with 23 bases between. The CDR3 protein is CASSLDPYSAGNWEQFF. CDR3 in DNA: TGTGCCAGCAGCTTAGACCCTTATTCCGCGGGTAATTGGGAGCAGTTCTTC.

The rearrangement joins TRBV5-5 to TRBJ1-5; unclear D gene. The ends were cut back, 0 bases at V and 1 base at J, with 8 bases in the middle. CDR1 is SGHKS and CDR2 is YYEKEE in the germline V gene (reference sequence). The CDR3 is made up of 15 amino acids. CDR3 region: CASSLVVQSNQPQHF. The CDR3 coding sequence is TGTGCCAGCAGCTTGGTTGTGCAGAGCAATCAGCCCCAGCATTTT.

The V gene is TRBV18, the J gene TRBJ2-5; no clear D. Germline V gene sequence: CDR1 KGHSH, CDR2 LQKENI. V was clipped by 2 bases and J by 1 base, with 5 bases between them. This CDR3 comprises 13 residues. The CDR3 bases are TGTGCCAGCTCACCAGACGGCCAAGAGACCCAGTACTTC. Amino acid sequence: CASSPDGQETQYF. Full variable domain (remainder filled in from reference TRBV18 and TRBJ2-5): NAGVMQNPRHLVRRRGQEARLRCSPMKGHSHVYWYRQLPEEGLKFMVYLQKENIIDESGMPKERFSAEFPKEGPSILRIQQVVRGDSAAYFCASSPDGQETQYFGPGTRLLVL.